Given below is one T cell receptor (beta chain) in context. The antigen remains unidentified. The sample is drawn from a study of cytomegalovirus exposure and HLA in healthy donors. Study conclusions and caveats: Testing in vitro showed three CMV-associated chains specific for CMV antigens. Cytomegalovirus association was listed for about 150 TCR beta chains. Rare TCR sequences dominated, though some public TCRs recurred in many donors.

The CDR3 is made up of 13 amino acids. The V gene's germline CDR1 is SQVTM and CDR2 ANQGSEA. V lost 3 bases and J 4 bases, leaving 13 bases between the germline ends. A 120-subject validation cohort, separate from the approximately 720-subject first cohort, supplied the donors. Generated by immunoSEQ multiplex PCR, the TCRdb table keeps only in-frame clones and is missing some. Found here are 110,000 or so clones, around 83% of them singletons; the top ten hold around 3.6%. This receptor was taken from a woman younger than 30 in good health and CMV-seropositive. The material sequenced was PBMCs. The chain joins TRBV29-1 to TRBJ2-7; D not certain. CDR3 protein: CSVDSRNGYEQYF. CDR3 DNA: TGCAGCGTTGACTCCAGGAATGGGTACGAGCAGTACTTC.